The rows below give T cell receptor beta chains drawn from one sample of a study of vaccination effects on CD4 cells after COVID-19. Data came from immunoSEQ multiplex PCR; TCRdb stores just in-frame clones and leaves some out. This table holds 84,000 or so clones, more than 60% found once. The antigens these receptors bind are not known. The sequencing here drew on CD4+ T cells from PBMCs cultured with HCoV-OC43 spike peptides, taken after COVID-19 vaccination. The source is a human donor who received a COVID-19 vaccine. CDR3s include the opening cysteine and the closing phenylalanine or tryptophan. A D gene is named only where the DNA matches it firmly. Not all rows give a size; the values are once, few, many and, for expanded clones, a class.

clone_size: -; j_call: TRBJ1-3; v_call: TRBV5-1; d_call: TRBD1; cdr3_aa: CASSLGGTGAGNTIYF; cdr3_nt: TGCGCCAGCAGCTTGGGTGGGACAGGGGCTGGAAACACCATATATTTT
clone_size: -; j_call: TRBJ2-5; v_call: TRBV5-1; d_call: -; cdr3_aa: CASSNGGGETQYF; cdr3_nt: TGCGCCAGCAGCAACGGGGGCGGAGAGACCCAGTACTTC
clone_size: -; j_call: TRBJ2-5; v_call: TRBV6-1; d_call: -; cdr3_aa: CASSDQGIFGETQYF; cdr3_nt: TGTGCCAGCAGTGACCAGGGTATTTTTGGAGAGACCCAGTACTTC
clone_size: few; j_call: TRBJ2-1; v_call: TRBV27; d_call: -; cdr3_aa: CASSPGHLGNNEQFF; cdr3_nt: TGTGCCAGCAGCCCGGGACATTTAGGGAACAATGAGCAGTTCTTC
clone_size: -; j_call: TRBJ2-1; v_call: TRBV7-8; d_call: TRBD1; cdr3_aa: CASSGGQGADEQFF; cdr3_nt: TGTGCCAGCAGCGGGGGACAGGGGGCCGATGAGCAGTTCTTC
clone_size: -; j_call: TRBJ1-6; v_call: TRBV6-2/TRBV6-3; d_call: -; cdr3_aa: CASSSGLSYNSPLHF; cdr3_nt: TGTGCCAGCAGTTCTGGACTCTCCTATAATTCACCCCTCCACTTT
clone_size: -; j_call: TRBJ1-5; v_call: TRBV6-2/TRBV6-3; d_call: -; cdr3_aa: CASSYVTVNQPQHF; cdr3_nt: TGTGCCAGCAGTTACGTAACAGTCAATCAGCCCCAGCATTTT
clone_size: -; j_call: TRBJ1-1; v_call: TRBV6-2/TRBV6-3; d_call: -; cdr3_aa: CASSTAGNTEAFF; cdr3_nt: TGTGCCAGCAGTACAGCAGGAAACACTGAAGCTTTCTTT
clone_size: few; j_call: TRBJ1-1; v_call: TRBV25-1; d_call: -; cdr3_aa: CASSRSEVPGAFF; cdr3_nt: TGTGCCAGCAGTCGCTCGGAGGTCCCCGGGGCTTTCTTT
clone_size: -; j_call: TRBJ1-1; v_call: TRBV11-1; d_call: TRBD1; cdr3_aa: CASSRLHDRGNEAFF; cdr3_nt: TGTGCCAGCAGCCGACTCCATGACAGGGGCAACGAAGCTTTCTTT
clone_size: -; j_call: TRBJ1-4; v_call: TRBV5-1; d_call: -; cdr3_aa: CASSLVGANEKLFF; cdr3_nt: TGCGCCAGCAGCTTGGTGGGGGCTAATGAAAAACTGTTTTTT
clone_size: -; j_call: TRBJ2-3; v_call: TRBV19; d_call: -; cdr3_aa: CASKGGGSTDTQYF; cdr3_nt: TGTGCCAGTAAAGGCGGGGGCTCCACAGATACGCAGTATTTT
clone_size: -; j_call: TRBJ1-2; v_call: TRBV5-1; d_call: -; cdr3_aa: CASRPMGGRGYTF; cdr3_nt: TGCGCCAGCAGGCCGATGGGGGGCCGTGGCTACACCTTC